The 16 T cell receptor beta chains given below trace back to one sample, sequenced in a study of T cells in Graves' hyperthyroidism and ophthalmopathy. Amplification of TCR beta CDR3 regions was performed using RNA transcripts as template. Initially, a first-round RT-PCR of the TCR CDR3 employed the HTBI primer set. TCRdb re-called the multiplex PCR reads with MiXCR, one entry per CDR3 protein. Among approximately 330,000 distinct CDR3 sequences listed, 12% to 15% were seen once. Sequencing input: blood. These receptors all stem from a woman aged 40 to 50 with Graves' ophthalmopathy.

The chain joins TRBV19 to TRBJ1-2; D unresolved. Trimming stripped 3 bases from V and 4 bases from J, with 9 bases between. The CDR3 contains 13 residues. Germline CDR1 LNHDA, CDR2 SQIVND (reference sequence). CDR3 coding DNA: TGTGCCAGTAGTATCCTAGTGGGCTATGGCTACACCTTC. Translating gives CASSILVGYGYTF.

This chain links TRBV20-1 with TRBJ2-7, with D possibly TRBD2 on 5 matching bases. V was trimmed by 0 bases and J by 1 base, leaving 25 bases between them. The CDR3 extends over 19 amino acids. CDR1 is DFQATT and CDR2 is SNEGSKA in the germline V gene (reference sequence). The CDR3 protein is CSARDHPRSSRGFSYEQYF. CDR3 coding DNA: TGCAGTGCTAGAGACCACCCTCGCTCTAGTCGGGGTTTTTCCTACGAGCAGTACTTC.

The table lists this clonotype with a few counts. The chain carries TRBV12-5 and TRBJ2-1, with TRBD2 matching over 11 bases. This CDR3 contains 16 residues. With V trimmed by 6 bases and J by 8 bases, 12 bases remained unmatched. Germline V lookup: CDR1 LGHNT, CDR2 FRNRAP. The chain's CDR3 is CASGFGSGGVIYEQFF. CDR3 nucleotide sequence: TGTGCTAGTGGGTTTGGTAGCGGGGGGGTCATCTATGAGCAGTTCTTC.

The rearrangement joins TRBV25-1 to TRBJ1-2; TRBD1 is a possible D gene (5 bases). CDR1 is MGHDK, CDR2 SYGVNS, per germline. The V gene lost 2 bases and the J gene lost 1 base, with 17 bases spanning the gap. The length of the CDR3 is 17 residues. CDR3 DNA sequence: TGTGCCAGCAGTGAACGGGGAGGGGACTTTCTTAACTATGGCTACACCTTC. Amino acids: CASSERGGDFLNYGYTF.

This clonotype has ten or more counts. The chain joins TRBV28 to TRBJ2-7, with D unresolved. This CDR3 is 15 amino acids long. Germline CDR1 and CDR2: MDHEN and SYDVKM. The V gene lost 5 bases and the J gene lost 2 bases, with 16 bases spanning the gap. The CDR3 DNA sequence: TGTGCCAGCAGTGCCCCGGGCGGACCGACCTACGAGCAGTACTTC. Protein product: CASSAPGGPTYEQYF.

The gene calls are TRBV20-1 and TRBJ1-6; D gene ambiguous. With 2 bases removed from V and 8 bases from J, the gap between germline ends came to 16 bases. The CDR3 is 15 residues long. CDR1 is DFQATT, CDR2 SNEGSKA, per germline (reference sequence). The CDR3 sequence is CSARTAPARYSPLHF. The CDR3 DNA follows: TGCAGTGCTAGAACTGCACCAGCTCGATATTCACCCCTCCACTTT.

This clonotype has ten or more counts. The genes are TRBV6-5 and TRBJ1-4, with 9 positions matching TRBD1. The CDR3 length is 18 residues. The V gene's germline CDR1 is MNHEY and CDR2 SVGAGI. V lost 0 bases and J lost 7; bases outside the gene matches: 12. As DNA, the CDR3 is TGTGCCAGCAGTTACTCGATTGGGTTACAGGGGGCGGGTGAAAAACTGTTTTTT. This sequence encodes CASSYSIGLQGAGEKLFF.

This clonotype came up a few times. V gene TRBV27 combines with J gene TRBJ2-1, with a tentative D call TRBD1 (5 bases). The germline V gene has CDR1 MNHEY and CDR2 SMNVEV (reference sequence). This CDR3 region has 16 residues. V was clipped by 0 bases and J by 8 bases, with 17 bases between them. The CDR3 sequence is CASSLSTGETSYEQFF. CDR3 DNA sequence: TGTGCCAGCAGTTTATCTACAGGTGAAACTTCATATGAGCAGTTCTTC.

The sample holds a few counts of this clonotype. The genes are TRBV5-1 and TRBJ1-2; 10 nucleotides line up with TRBD1. This CDR3 has 15 residues. The J segment lost 7 bases and the V segment lost 4 bases, leaving 10 bases of the junction unmatched. Germline CDR1 is SGHRS and CDR2 is YFSETQ. CDR3 loop: CASSERQGAVAGYTF. The CDR3 DNA reads TGCGCCAGCAGCGAAAGACAGGGGGCGGTCGCTGGCTACACCTTC.

This clonotype was seen many times. V usage is TRBV3-1 and J usage is TRBJ2-7, with D maybe TRBD1 (6 bases). This CDR3 is 14 amino acids long. CDR1 and CDR2 (germline): LGHDT, YNNKEL (reference sequence). Trimming left V 1 base short and J 0 bases short, with 7 bases between. As DNA, the CDR3 is TGTGCCAGCAGCCAAGGGACAGTCTCCTACGAGCAGTACTTC. This codes for CASSQGTVSYEQYF.

The chain uses TRBV7-9 and TRBJ2-7; D remains unclear. Germline CDR1 reads SEHNR; CDR2 reads FQNEAQ (reference sequence). The CDR3 contains 16 residues. Trimming took 5 bases from V and 7 from J, leaving 24 bases between them. The CDR3 nucleotides are TGTGCCAGCAGCCCCTTTTTAGCCCAGGTCTGGAGTGAGCAGTACTTC. Its translation: CASSPFLAQVWSEQYF. Complete variable domain (other parts from reference TRBV7-9 and TRBJ2-7): DTGVSQNPRHKITKRGQNVTFRCDPISEHNRLYWYRQTLGQGPEFLTYFQNEAQLEKSRLLSDRFSAERPKGSFSTLEIQRTEQGDSAMYLCASSPFLAQVWSEQYFGPGTRLTVT.

This clonotype was observed at least ten times. This sequence joins TRBV7-6 and TRBJ2-7; D is perhaps TRBD2 (6 bases). Per the germline V gene, CDR1 is SGHVS and CDR2 is FNYEAQ. Between the trimmed V and J ends, which lost 4 bases and 0 bases, there was a span of 13 bases. CDR3 length: 15 amino acids. In DNA, the CDR3 is TGTGCCAGCAGCTCCAATGGAGGGATCTCCTACGAGCAGTACTTC. This codes for CASSSNGGISYEQYF.

V and J are TRBV30 and TRBJ1-1; D uncertain. V lost 4 bases and J lost 3, with 12 bases in between. CDR1 is GTSNPN, CDR2 SVGIG, per germline (reference sequence). The length of the CDR3 is 13 residues. CDR3 nucleotide sequence: TGTGCCTGGACTGGGGTGGGAGACACTGAAGCTTTCTTT. Protein sequence: CAWTGVGDTEAFF.

Ten or more counts support this clonotype. The chain is built from TRBV12-3 or TRBV12-4 and TRBJ1-1, with TRBD1 as a possible D gene (5 bases). V was cut by 3 bases and J by 1 base, with 9 bases left in between. The CDR3 is 14 amino acids. The CDR3 is CASSFGQGNTEAFF. CDR3 coding DNA: TGTGCCAGCAGTTTTGGGCAGGGGAACACTGAAGCTTTCTTT.

This clonotype was detected ten times or more. The genes are TRBV12-3 or TRBV12-4 and TRBJ1-1, with TRBD1 matching over 7 bases. The CDR3 contains 14 residues. The J segment lost 0 bases and the V segment lost 10 bases, leaving 8 bases of the junction unmatched. The CDR3 region is CANRQGEMNTEAFF. The CDR3 region has the DNA TGTGCCAACAGACAGGGCGAGATGAACACTGAAGCTTTCTTT.

This clonotype appeared a few times. Since a much larger clone is just one base distant, this may be a read error. The rearrangement uses TRBV3-1 and TRBJ2-1, with 9 positions matching TRBD2. The CDR3 spans 16 residues. CDR1 is LGHDT, CDR2 YNNKEL, per germline (reference sequence). CDR3 coding DNA: TGTACCAGCAGCCAAGACTCGCGGGAGGGGTACAATGAGCAGTTCTTC. As protein: CTSSQDSREGYNEQFF.